This passage covers 18 T cell receptor beta chains from one sample sequenced in a study of regulatory T cells in long-lasting Graves disease. Building of the TCR beta libraries involved iRepertoire HTBI primers and Arm-PCR of CDR3 regions. TCRdb reanalysed the multiplex PCR reads using MiXCR and keeps one entry per CDR3 protein. Here the sample spans 200,000 to 300,000 distinct CDR3 sequences, 20% to 25% being singletons. The time point is: newly diagnosed GD, antithyroid drugs for less than 3 months. Preparation of the TCR library used RNA extracted from PBMCs. The sample here was peripheral blood mononuclear cells (PBMCs), taken at new diagnosis, from a patient treated with antithyroid drugs. These receptors all come from a female donor with Graves disease.

This clonotype was detected many times. This chain uses TRBV2 with TRBJ2-2, with unresolved D. The ends were cut back, 6 bases at V and 2 bases at J, with 16 bases in the middle. The CDR3 length is 16 residues. CDR1 and CDR2 (germline): SNHLY, FYNNEI. The CDR3 loop reads CASRRSATLNTGELFF. The CDR3 coding sequence is TGTGCCAGCAGGCGGTCCGCGACCCTAAACACCGGGGAGCTGTTTTTT.

On this clonotype: A read error may explain this, as a much larger clone is one base away. The V call is TRBV6-2 or TRBV6-3, the J call TRBJ2-3, with D perhaps TRBD2 (7 bases). The CDR3 is 16 residues long. V was shortened by 8 bases and J by 4 bases, with 22 bases between the two germline ends. CDR1 is MNHEY and CDR2 is SVGEGT in the germline V gene. CDR3 in DNA: TGTGCCAGCGCCCCCCTGACGAGGGGGGGTTCAGATACGCAGTATTTT. Its translation is CASAPLTRGGSDTQYF.

This clonotype was recorded many times. The chain is built from TRBV28 and TRBJ2-6; 16 nucleotides agree with TRBD2. V lost 9 bases, J lost 5 bases, and 10 bases stayed unmatched. The germline CDR1 and CDR2 sequences are MDHEN and SYDVKM. The CDR3 has 18 residues. CDR3 DNA sequence: TGTGCCAGTAGTCCGGGACTAGCGGGGGGGCTCTGGGCCAACGTCCTGACTTTC. Protein product: CASSPGLAGGLWANVLTF.

This clonotype was detected only once. The rearrangement links TRBV18 to TRBJ1-2; TRBD1 is a possible D gene (6 bases). Trimming cost V 4 bases and J 0 bases, with 12 bases left between them. Germline V lookup: CDR1 KGHSH, CDR2 LQKENI. This CDR3 contains 15 residues. This CDR3 reads CASSLGTSTNYGYTF. CDR3 nucleotides: TGTGCCAGCTCACTGGGGACATCCACTAACTATGGCTACACCTTC.

V is TRBV7-9 and J is TRBJ2-7; 12 bases fit TRBD1. Germline CDR1 and CDR2: SEHNR and FQNEAQ (reference sequence). The CDR3 has 16 amino acids. V shed 0 bases and J 7 bases; nucleotides not matched to a gene: 7. The CDR3 reads CASSLATGQGAQEQYF. For the CDR3, the DNA is TGTGCCAGCAGCTTAGCTACGGGACAGGGGGCGCAAGAGCAGTACTTC. The variable domain in full, completed from reference TRBV7-9 and TRBJ2-7, reads DTGVSQNPRHKITKRGQNVTFRCDPISEHNRLYWYRQTLGQGPEFLTYFQNEAQLEKSRLLSDRFSAERPKGSFSTLEIQRTEQGDSAMYLCASSLATGQGAQEQYFGPGTRLTVT.

This clonotype was counted a few times. A much more abundant neighbour one base away suggests this may be a read error. This chain uses TRBV12-3 or TRBV12-4 with TRBJ2-1; 9 bases map to TRBD2. The CDR3 covers 17 residues. As DNA, the CDR3 is TGTGTCAGCAACCCTGTGGGTAGCGGGGGAAACTACAATGAGCAGTTCTTC. This encodes CVSNPVGSGGNYNEQFF.

The chain carries TRBV19 and TRBJ2-2, with D possibly matching TRBD2 (6 bases). V lost 3 bases, J lost 6 bases, and 14 bases lay in between. Germline V CDR1 and CDR2: LNHDA, SQIVND (reference sequence). The CDR3 runs 15 residues. The CDR3 nucleotides read TGTGCCAGTAGTATTAATGGGAGGTTAGCCGGGGAGCTGTTTTTT. It encodes CASSINGRLAGELFF.

With respect to this clonotype: A much more abundant neighbour one base away suggests this may be a read error. The chain is built from TRBV5-4 and TRBJ2-5; D is undetermined. CDR1 and CDR2 from the germline V gene are SGHNT and YYREEE (reference sequence). The CDR3 covers 15 residues. CDR3 in DNA: TGTGCCAGCAGCCGAGGTACCTCCGTCCAAGAGACCCTGTACTTC. Translated: CASSRGTSVQETLYF.

This clonotype has more than one count but fewer than ten. This sequence may be a read error, since a much larger clone differs from it by one base. The chain uses TRBV29-1 and TRBJ1-2; TRBD1 matches 9 bases. The CDR3 consists of 14 residues. CDR1 is SQVTM and CDR2 is ANQGSEA in the germline V gene. V dropped 8 bases and J dropped 0; count of bases not matched to a gene: 7. The CDR3 is CSWTGDPPNYGYTF. CDR3 nucleotides: TGCAGCTGGACAGGGGACCCCCCTAACTATGGCTACACCTTC.

This clonotype showed up just a few times. The rearrangement links TRBV20-1 to TRBJ2-1; 11 bases fit TRBD2. The germline V gene has CDR1 DFQATT and CDR2 SNEGSKA (reference sequence). Trimming removed 3 bases from V and 0 bases from J; junction bases left unmatched: 10. The CDR3 runs to 18 residues. The chain's CDR3 is CSASRGLADRSSYNEQFF. For the CDR3, the DNA is TGCAGTGCTAGCCGGGGACTAGCGGACCGCAGCTCCTACAATGAGCAGTTCTTC.

This clonotype was seen repeatedly, ten times or more. The chain uses TRBV2 and TRBJ1-3; a possible D gene is TRBD1 (5 bases). This CDR3 comprises 14 residues. Trimming cost V 4 bases and J 8 bases, with 15 bases left between them. The V gene's germline CDR1 is SNHLY and CDR2 FYNNEI. The CDR3 region is CASSGGGAVHTIYF. In DNA form, the CDR3 reads TGTGCCAGCAGTGGTGGAGGGGCTGTTCACACCATATATTTT.

The sample holds many counts of this clonotype. The chain combines TRBV20-1 with TRBJ2-3; a possible D gene is TRBD1 (6 bases). This CDR3 has 17 amino acids. Trimming left V 6 bases short and J 6 bases short, with 28 bases between. Germline lookup yields CDR1 DFQATT and CDR2 SNEGSKA (reference sequence). CDR3 coding DNA: TGCAGTGCCCAACCCCCGACAGGAGTACCCTCGGGTGATACGCAGTATTTT. Translated: CSAQPPTGVPSGDTQYF.

The rearrangement links TRBV9 to TRBJ2-2; 9 bases are a match to TRBD2. The CDR3 runs 17 residues. Trimming removed 3 bases from V and 2 bases from J; junction bases left unmatched: 8. The germline V gene encodes CDR1 SGDLS and CDR2 YYNGEE. CDR3 amino acids: CASSANLAGSNTGELFF. In DNA, the CDR3 is TGTGCCAGCAGCGCGAACCTAGCGGGGAGTAACACCGGGGAGCTGTTTTTT.

This clonotype was recorded many times. This chain connects TRBV19 to TRBJ1-1; 8 positions match TRBD1. The CDR3 length is 13 residues. Germline CDR1 is LNHDA and CDR2 is SQIVND (reference sequence). V shed 5 bases, J shed 4 bases, and the junction held 3 bases outside the gene matches. The CDR3 bases are TGTGCCAGTAGTGGGACAGGCGTCACTGAAGCTTTCTTT. Its protein is CASSGTGVTEAFF.

This clonotype has ten or more counts. The chain recombines TRBV4-1 with TRBJ1-5; D call uncertain. The CDR3 has 13 amino acids. Trimming left V 4 bases short and J 6 bases short, with 10 bases between. Per germline, CDR1 MGHRA and CDR2 YSYEKL. CDR3 sequence reads: CASSLAGSQPQHF. Written as DNA, the CDR3 is TGCGCCAGCAGCCTTGCCGGGTCTCAGCCCCAGCATTTT.

This clonotype showed up many times. The chain couples TRBV7-9 to TRBJ2-1; D may be TRBD2 (7 bases). The CDR3 runs to 16 residues. CDR1 is SEHNR, CDR2 FQNEAQ, per germline (reference sequence). V lost 2 bases and J lost 4, with 15 bases in between. CDR3 residues: CASSLTGGHRYNEQFF. CDR3 nucleotides: TGTGCCAGCAGCTTAACGGGGGGACACCGTTACAATGAGCAGTTCTTC. Full variable domain (remainder filled in from reference TRBV7-9 and TRBJ2-1): DTGVSQNPRHKITKRGQNVTFRCDPISEHNRLYWYRQTLGQGPEFLTYFQNEAQLEKSRLLSDRFSAERPKGSFSTLEIQRTEQGDSAMYLCASSLTGGHRYNEQFFGPGTRLTVL.

This clonotype has only a few counts. The gene calls are TRBV6-1 and TRBJ2-5; 8 bases agree with TRBD2. Unmatched junction bases numbered 11, after V lost 7 bases and J lost 4 bases. The CDR3 runs to 15 residues. The germline V gene encodes CDR1 MNHNS and CDR2 SASEGT. The CDR3 here is CASTLGGAGAETQYF. Here the CDR3 DNA reads TGTGCCAGCACCCTCGGGGGAGCGGGGGCAGAGACCCAGTACTTC.

This clonotype was picked up many times. CDR3 sequence (DNA): TGTGCCAGCAGTTTGGGCCAGGACAGAAAAGAAGAGACCCAGTACTTC. This translates into CASSLGQDRKEETQYF. This chain joins TRBV6-2 or TRBV6-3 and TRBJ2-5, with D perhaps matching TRBD1 (6 bases). Germline loops: CDR1 MNHEY, CDR2 SVGEGT. The CDR3 extends over 16 amino acids. V dropped 4 bases and J dropped 3 bases, with 18 bases sitting between them.